Listed below are T cell receptor beta chains from one sample, sequenced in a study of post-analysis software for immune sequencing data. Using its own MiXCR run on the PCR reads, TCRdb lists one record per CDR3 protein. The repertoire holds 820,000 or so distinct CDR3 sequences, with roughly 50% as singletons. The specimen was blood. All receptors come from a girl aged 10 to 17 with multiple sclerosis. CDR3s include the opening cysteine and the closing phenylalanine or tryptophan. Fields, in order: J gene, D gene, V gene, clone size, CDR3 DNA, CDR3 protein. D genes are given only for firm matches. Clone size appears in some rows only: once, few, many, or a class for an expanded clone.

TRBJ2-5 | TRBD2 | TRBV15 | once | TGTGCCACCAGCAGGGGCCCGGGACTAGCGAGAATCGCCCAGTACTTC | CATSRGPGLARIAQYF
TRBJ2-1 | - | TRBV6-5 | - | TGTGCCAGCAGTTACTATCCCGACAATGAGCAGTTCTTC | CASSYYPDNEQFF
TRBJ2-3 | TRBD1 | TRBV27 | - | TGTGCCAGCAGCCCGGTCGGACAGGGATCAGATACGCAGTATTTT | CASSPVGQGSDTQYF
TRBJ2-1 | TRBD2 | TRBV28 | - | TGTGCCAGCATTAATAGCGGGTGGGAGGGCAATGAGCAGTTCTTC | CASINSGWEGNEQFF
TRBJ2-4 | - | TRBV20-1 | - | TGCAGTGCTAGCCGCCCCAGTCGGGTACTGGAAAACATTCAGTACTTC | CSASRPSRVLENIQYF
TRBJ1-2 | - | TRBV12-3/TRBV12-4 | few | TGTGCCAGCAGTTCTACTCAGCCACGAGGGTCGGCTACTAACTATGGCTACACCTTC | CASSSTQPRGSATNYGYTF
TRBJ2-1 | - | TRBV2 | - | TGTGCCAGCAGCGACACCGTTGGGGTCAATGAGCAGTTCTTC | CASSDTVGVNEQFF
TRBJ2-1 | - | TRBV6-1 | - | TGTGCCAACGCTCCGTCCATGCCCTCCTACAATGAGCAGTTCTTC | CANAPSMPSYNEQFF
TRBJ2-1 | - | TRBV20-1 | - | TGCAGTGCCAGTTATTGGCGCATGGAGCAGTTCTTC | CSASYWRMEQFF
TRBJ2-7 | - | TRBV5-5 | - | TGTGCCAGCAGCTCAACGTTTGACGGAACCTACGAGCAGTACTTC | CASSSTFDGTYEQYF
TRBJ1-2 | - | TRBV12-3/TRBV12-4 | - | TGTGCCAGCAGGGCCCTTAGAGGTGGCTACACCTTC | CASRALRGGYTF
TRBJ1-4 | - | TRBV19 | - | TGTGCCAGTAGTTTTTCTACCGGGCCGAATGAAAAACTGTTTTTT | CASSFSTGPNEKLFF
TRBJ2-5 | TRBD2 | TRBV20-1 | - | TGCAGTGCTGGTAGCGGGGGGGCAGCGGAGACCCAGTACTTC | CSAGSGGAAETQYF
TRBJ2-1 | - | TRBV10-3 | - | TGTGCCACAAAGGGGCTGGGTTACAATGAGCAGTTCTTC | CATKGLGYNEQFF
TRBJ2-6 | - | TRBV4-2 | - | TGTGCCAGCAGCCAAGCGTTTCGGGTCTCTGGGGCCAACGTCCTGACTTTC | CASSQAFRVSGANVLTF
TRBJ2-7 | - | TRBV20-1 | many | TGCAGTGCAAGGGGCCCCTACGAGCAGTACTTC | CSARGPYEQYF
TRBJ1-2 | - | TRBV12-3/TRBV12-4 | few | TGTGCCAGCAGTGCCCTAGGACAGCCGTTTAACTATGGCTACACCTTC | CASSALGQPFNYGYTF
TRBJ2-5 | TRBD1 | TRBV7-2 | - | TGTGCCAGCAGCTTAATTATCGGGACAGTGAGAAAGACCCAGTACTTC | CASSLIIGTVRKTQYF
TRBJ2-6 | - | TRBV7-2 | - | TGTGCCAGCAGCTCCAACTCTGGGGCCAACGTCCTGACTTTC | CASSSNSGANVLTF
TRBJ1-2 | - | TRBV29-1 | - | TGCAGCGACCGGGACATCAATGGCTACACCTTC | CSDRDINGYTF
TRBJ1-2 | - | TRBV5-1 | - | TGCGCCAGCAGCTTGGCCCGGGATCGCTATGGCTACACCTTC | CASSLARDRYGYTF
TRBJ2-3 | TRBD2 | TRBV7-9 | few | TGTGCCAGCAGCACCCCGGGACTAGCGGGCACAGATACGCAGTATTTT | CASSTPGLAGTDTQYF
TRBJ2-5 | TRBD2 | TRBV29-1 | - | TGCAGCGGCGGACTAGCGGGAGAGGGGGAGACCCAGTACTTC | CSGGLAGEGETQYF
TRBJ2-3 | TRBD2 | TRBV5-1 | - | TGCGCCAGCAGCTTTAGCGGGAGGAGGTCAGATACGCAGTATTTT | CASSFSGRRSDTQYF
TRBJ2-4 | - | TRBV7-8 | - | TGTGCCAGCAGCTCCGCGGGCTACAATGAGCAGTACTTC | CASSSAGYNEQYF
TRBJ1-2 | - | TRBV10-3 | few | TGTGCCGTCAGTGGCTCAGCCTCTCCTATAAGCGGCTACACCTTC | CAVSGSASPISGYTF
TRBJ2-7 | - | TRBV5-1 | - | TGCGCCAGCAGCTTGGCCTCGGGTGTCTACGAGCAGTACTTC | CASSLASGVYEQYF
TRBJ2-5 | - | TRBV10-2 | few | TGCGCCACCTCGGGTCGGTACCAAGAGACCCAGTACTTC | CATSGRYQETQYF
TRBJ2-1 | TRBD2 | TRBV7-2 | - | TGTGCCAGCAGCTTCCTAGCGGGAACTGAGCAGTTCTTC | CASSFLAGTEQFF
TRBJ2-5 | TRBD2 | TRBV5-1 | once | TGCGCCAGCAGCCCCCGAGTAGCGGGGGACTTGGAGTACTTC | CASSPRVAGDLEYF
TRBJ2-1 | - | TRBV10-3 | few | TGTGCCATCAGTGAGTCGATGGGGGGAAATGAGCAGTTCTTC | CAISESMGGNEQFF
TRBJ2-1 | TRBD2 | TRBV5-1 | - | TGCGCCAGCAGCTTGGATCGGTCTAGCGGGGGGCGTTACAATGAGCAGTTCTTC | CASSLDRSSGGRYNEQFF
TRBJ1-5 | TRBD1 | TRBV18 | few | TGTGCCAGCTCACCGAAGGGACAGGGGGCCGACAATCAGCCCCGGCATTTT | CASSPKGQGADNQPRHF
TRBJ2-5 | TRBD2 | TRBV20-1 | once | TGCAGTGCTAGAGGGGCCGGGGGGAGCCAAGACGCCCAAGAGACCCAGTACTTC | CSARGAGGSQDAQETQYF
TRBJ2-1 | - | TRBV20-1 | once | TGCAGTGCTATCCACAGGGAGAGCTACAATGAGCAGTTCTTC | CSAIHRESYNEQFF
TRBJ2-1 | - | TRBV7-9 | - | TGTGCCAGCAGCTTAGATGAGGGGGGGGACAATGAGCAGTTCTTC | CASSLDEGGDNEQFF
TRBJ1-1 | - | TRBV3-1 | - | TGTGCCAGCAGCCAAGCAGGGGCCAAGAACACTGAAGCTTTCTTT | CASSQAGAKNTEAFF
TRBJ1-2 | - | TRBV29-1 | - | TGCAGCGTTGATCGACTCGGCTACACCTTC | CSVDRLGYTF
TRBJ2-7 | TRBD1 | TRBV29-1 | - | TGCAGCGTCGCTTGGACAGGGGACGAGCAGTACTTC | CSVAWTGDEQYF
TRBJ2-3 | TRBD1 | TRBV29-1 | - | TGCAGCGTTCTCCCGGGACAGAGCACAGATACGCAGTATTTT | CSVLPGQSTDTQYF
TRBJ2-1 | - | TRBV4-1 | - | TGCGCCAGCAGCCAAGAAAGGCTAGTCAATGAGCAGTTCTTC | CASSQERLVNEQFF
TRBJ1-2 | TRBD1 | TRBV12-3/TRBV12-4 | - | TGTGCCAGACCGCTGAATCACGACAGGGAGGATGGCTACACCTTC | CARPLNHDREDGYTF
TRBJ2-3 | - | TRBV2 | - | TGTGCCAGCGACCGTCTCCCACCTAGCACAGATACGCAGTATTTT | CASDRLPPSTDTQYF
TRBJ1-1 | - | TRBV28 | - | TGTGCCAGCAGCCGCGGGGGGCTGGCCACTGAAGCTTTCTTT | CASSRGGLATEAFF
TRBJ1-2 | TRBD1 | TRBV12-3/TRBV12-4 | few | TGTGCCAGCAGTCCAGGGGGCTGGGAGTATGGCTACACCTTC | CASSPGGWEYGYTF
TRBJ1-2 | - | TRBV27 | few | TGTGCCAGCAGTGCAGGCCGCGCCCACTATGGCTACACCTTC | CASSAGRAHYGYTF
TRBJ2-1 | - | TRBV5-1 | - | TGCGCCAGCAGCTTGGAAGGTGTTAGGGATGAGCAGTTCTTC | CASSLEGVRDEQFF
TRBJ1-6 | TRBD1 | TRBV5-1 | few | TGCGCCAGCAGCTTGGTGGCAGGGGGGACAAATTCACCCCTCCACTTT | CASSLVAGGTNSPLHF
TRBJ2-6 | - | TRBV5-5 | - | TGTGCCAGCAGCTTGCGTTTGGGGCCCGCCGGGGCCAACGTCCTGACTTTC | CASSLRLGPAGANVLTF
TRBJ2-3 | TRBD2 | TRBV7-8 | - | TGTGCCAGCAGCTTAGTGGGGCTAGCGGGAGAAACAGATACGCAGTATTTT | CASSLVGLAGETDTQYF
TRBJ2-4 | - | TRBV11-2 | few | TGTGCCAGCAGCTTAGTTAAAAACATTCAGTACTTC | CASSLVKNIQYF
TRBJ2-3 | TRBD2 | TRBV5-1 | - | TGCGCCAGCAGCTTTCCGCGGGGGGGCATCACAGATACGCAGTATTTT | CASSFPRGGITDTQYF
TRBJ2-1 | - | TRBV20-1 | - | TGCAGTGCTAGAGATCTCGGGAAGTACAATGAGCAGTTCTTC | CSARDLGKYNEQFF
TRBJ2-7 | - | TRBV12-3/TRBV12-4 | - | TGTGCCAGCATTGGGGGACGGAACGAGCAGTACTTC | CASIGGRNEQYF
TRBJ2-7 | TRBD2 | TRBV6-5 | - | TGTGCCAGCAGTCCTCATAGCGGGAACTCCTACGAGCAGTACTTC | CASSPHSGNSYEQYF
TRBJ2-7 | TRBD1 | TRBV6-5 | - | TGTACCAGCAGTTACCGAGGGGGCATCGACGAGCAGTACTTC | CTSSYRGGIDEQYF
TRBJ2-7 | TRBD2 | TRBV7-2 | - | TGTGCCAGCAGCGGGGGACTAGTACTTAATTACGAGCAGTACTTC | CASSGGLVLNYEQYF
TRBJ2-3 | - | TRBV5-5 | - | TGTGCCAGCAGCTTGTCTGGCTCAGTAGGCACAGATACGCAGTATTTT | CASSLSGSVGTDTQYF
TRBJ2-3 | - | TRBV12-3/TRBV12-4 | - | TGTGCCAGCATTTGGACTGGGGGAGATACGGAGTATTTT | CASIWTGGDTEYF
TRBJ1-1 | TRBD1 | TRBV19 | - | TGTGCCAGCGGACAGGGAACTGAAGCTTTCTTT | CASGQGTEAFF